Below are 19 T cell receptor beta chains sequenced from a single sample in a study of T cells in Graves' hyperthyroidism and ophthalmopathy. Template material for amplifying TCR beta CDR3 regions consisted of RNA transcripts. Using the HTBI primer set, a first-round RT-PCR was run on the TCR CDR3. From the multiplex PCR reads, TCRdb called clonotypes with MiXCR, one entry per CDR3 protein. The profile covers 500,000 to 650,000 distinct CDR3 sequences, with about 14% appearing a single time and around an eighth taken by the ten largest. Sequences were obtained from blood. All receptors come from a woman in her 50s with Graves' ophthalmopathy.

This clonotype was counted many times. The chain's CDR3 is CASSYYGLGAEAFF. DNA of the CDR3: TGTGCCAGCAGTTATTACGGACTGGGGGCTGAAGCTTTCTTT. V is TRBV6-2 or TRBV6-3 and J is TRBJ1-1; a weak D match, TRBD1 (5 bases). The germline V and J ends were trimmed by 3 bases and 6 bases, with 14 bases remaining between them. Germline assignment: CDR1 MNHEY and CDR2 SVGEGT. The CDR3 length is 14 residues.

This clonotype was seen at least ten times. V is TRBV7-9 and J is TRBJ2-7, with D perhaps TRBD1 (6 bases). Trimming stripped 1 base from V and 6 bases from J, with 13 bases between. This CDR3 region has 14 residues. Germline lookup yields CDR1 SEHNR and CDR2 FQNEAQ (reference sequence). The CDR3: CASSLDRAVSEQYF. DNA for the CDR3: TGTGCCAGCAGCTTAGACAGGGCGGTAAGCGAGCAGTACTTC. Together with reference TRBV7-9 and TRBJ2-7, the CDR3 gives the full variable domain: DTGVSQNPRHKITKRGQNVTFRCDPISEHNRLYWYRQTLGQGPEFLTYFQNEAQLEKSRLLSDRFSAERPKGSFSTLEIQRTEQGDSAMYLCASSLDRAVSEQYFGPGTRLTVT.

This clonotype was counted at least ten times. CDR3 sequence: CASSLGVISGANVLTF. CDR3 sequence (DNA): TGTGCCAGCAGCTTAGGAGTGATCTCTGGGGCCAACGTCCTGACTTTC. The chain uses TRBV7-2 and TRBJ2-6; D call uncertain. The germline V and J ends were trimmed by 1 base and 0 bases, with 7 bases remaining between them. Germline CDR1 is SGHTA and CDR2 is FQGNSA. The CDR3 is made up of 16 amino acids.

The CDR3 here is CASSYLDWNTEAFF. DNA of the CDR3: TGTGCCAGTAGTTACCTGGACTGGAACACTGAAGCTTTCTTT. The chain uses TRBV19 and TRBJ1-1; D not certain. This CDR3 spans 14 amino acids. CDR1 is LNHDA, CDR2 SQIVND, per germline (reference sequence). Trimming shortened V by 5 bases and J by 1 base, and 11 bases separated the two germline ends.

Details on this clonotype: One base away lies a much larger clone, so this may be a sequencing read error. J is TRBJ2-7 and V is TRBV20-1, with D tentatively TRBD2 (6 bases). The CDR3 is 13 residues long. V was cut by 8 bases and J by 4 bases, with 18 bases left in between. Germline CDR1 reads DFQATT; CDR2 reads SNEGSKA (reference sequence). DNA for the CDR3: TGCAGTTCTCCGGGACTGTTGGAATACGAGCAGTACTTC. Translation gives CSSPGLLEYEQYF.

At least ten counts were recorded for this clonotype. The CDR3 loop reads CASSLPRETQYF. CDR3 in DNA: TGTGCCAGCAGCTTACCCCGGGAGACCCAGTACTTC. The chain employs TRBV7-2 and TRBJ2-5, with D uncertain. V shed 2 bases and J shed 5 bases, with 6 bases lying between them. Germline values: CDR1 SGHTA, CDR2 FQGNSA. The CDR3 runs 12 residues.

The chain couples TRBV12-3 or TRBV12-4 to TRBJ1-1, with a possible D match to TRBD1 (5 bases). The CDR3 covers 19 residues. Between the trimmed V and J ends, which lost 6 bases and 3 bases, there was a span of 29 bases. The DNA of the CDR3 is TGTGCCAGCAGCCAAATCGTCCCGACCTTGTATAAACAGGACACTGAAGCTTTCTTT. Translated: CASSQIVPTLYKQDTEAFF.

This clonotype was observed a few times. This chain joins TRBV18 and TRBJ2-1, with 7 bases matching TRBD2. Germline assignment: CDR1 KGHSH and CDR2 LQKENI. The CDR3 is 15 amino acids. V shed 3 bases and J 4 bases; nucleotides not matched to a gene: 6. CDR3 in amino acids: CASSPERGLYNEQFF. The CDR3 nucleotides read TGTGCCAGCTCACCGGAGCGGGGACTTTACAATGAGCAGTTCTTC.

V and J are TRBV2 and TRBJ2-7, with 7 bases fitting TRBD2. CDR3 length: 14 amino acids. With V trimmed by 8 bases and J by 7 bases, 14 bases remained unmatched. Germline V gives CDR1 SNHLY, CDR2 FYNNEI. CDR3 DNA: TGTGCCAGCGGGACGGGGGGAGCCGTTAGGGAGCAGTACTTC. Protein sequence: CASGTGGAVREQYF.

This clonotype was counted at least ten times. V and J are TRBV2 and TRBJ1-3; 8 bases fit TRBD1. Germline loops: CDR1 SNHLY, CDR2 FYNNEI. The CDR3 loop spans 15 amino acids. The V and J ends lost 6 bases and 4 bases, in that order; junction bases with no gene match: 8. CDR3 region: CASRGQVPKGNTIYF. The CDR3 DNA sequence: TGTGCCAGCAGGGGACAGGTTCCTAAAGGAAACACCATATATTTT.

This clonotype showed up just a few times. The junction shows a germline mismatch at one end, possibly a read error. The chain couples TRBV5-1 to TRBJ2-5; unclear D gene. The CDR3 extends over 14 amino acids. From germline, CDR1 is SGHRS and CDR2 YFSETQ. CDR3 loop: CASSLAVVGEAQYF. DNA of the CDR3: TGCGCCAGCAGCTTGGCCGTAGTCGGAGAGGCCCAGTACTTC.

This clonotype was detected many times. The J gene is TRBJ2-1, the V gene TRBV3-1, with 11 nucleotides matching TRBD2. Germline loops: CDR1 LGHDT, CDR2 YNNKEL (reference sequence). Trimming removed 1 base from V and 10 bases from J; junction bases left unmatched: 9. CDR3 size: 16 residues. In DNA form, the CDR3 reads TGTGCCAGCAGCCAAGTCGGTAGCGGGAGGGTAGGGGAGCAGTTCTTC. As protein: CASSQVGSGRVGEQFF.

This clonotype was seen many times. The chain combines TRBV5-1 with TRBJ2-1; TRBD2 matches at 11 bases. Germline lookup yields CDR1 SGHRS and CDR2 YFSETQ. The CDR3 is 16 residues long. With 1 base clipped from V and 2 bases from J, the junction kept 2 bases outside the gene matches. Written as DNA, the CDR3 is TGCGCCAGCAGCTTGTTTAGCGGGAGGGCCTACAATGAGCAGTTCTTC. Its translation: CASSLFSGRAYNEQFF. Full variable domain (missing parts from reference TRBV5-1 and TRBJ2-1): KAGVTQTPRYLIKTRGQQVTLSCSPISGHRSVSWYQQTPGQGLQFLFEYFSETQRNKGNFPGRFSGRQFSNSRSEMNVSTLELGDSALYLCASSLFSGRAYNEQFFGPGTRLTVL.

Ten or more counts support this clonotype. The rearrangement links TRBV28 to TRBJ1-1, with TRBD1 identical over 9 bases. The CDR3 totals 14 residues. Germline V gene data show CDR1 as MDHEN and CDR2 as SYDVKM. After removal of 2 bases from V and 6 bases from J, the junction contained 4 bases not matched to a gene. The CDR3 region has the DNA TGTGCCAGCAGTTTAGGGACAGGGCTATCTGAAGCTTTCTTT. Protein: CASSLGTGLSEAFF.

This clonotype was picked up many times. J is TRBJ2-1 and V is TRBV28, with D perhaps TRBD1 (6 bases). CDR1 MDHEN and CDR2 SYDVKM come from the germline V gene. Trimming shortened V by 6 bases and J by 1 base, and 13 bases separated the two germline ends. There are 15 residues in the CDR3. CDR3 sequence (DNA): TGTGCCAGCAGCGATTTGGACAGTTCCTACAATGAGCAGTTCTTC. Residues: CASSDLDSSYNEQFF.

This clonotype was seen repeatedly, ten times or more. The rearrangement uses TRBV2 and TRBJ2-1, with D maybe TRBD1 (6 bases). Per germline, CDR1 SNHLY and CDR2 FYNNEI. Trimming removed 1 base from V and 7 bases from J, with 11 bases in between. This CDR3 region has 14 residues. Here the CDR3 reads CASSEEQGLNEQFF. The CDR3 bases are TGTGCCAGCAGTGAAGAACAGGGTTTGAATGAGCAGTTCTTC.

The J gene is TRBJ1-1, the V gene TRBV9, with D possibly being TRBD1 (5 bases). V lost 0 bases, J lost 0 bases, and 9 bases lay in between. Germline V gene lookup returns CDR1 SGDLS and CDR2 YYNGEE. The CDR3 consists of 15 residues. The CDR3 nucleotides read TGTGCCAGCAGCGTAGTGGGGGGGGTGAACACTGAAGCTTTCTTT. Protein product: CASSVVGGVNTEAFF.

This clonotype was seen a handful of times. The chain carries TRBV15 and TRBJ1-1, with 7 positions matching TRBD1. Germline CDR1 reads LNHNV; CDR2 reads YYDKDF (reference sequence). The CDR3 sequence is 15 residues long. Trimming cost V 0 bases and J 6 bases; bases outside gene matches: 7. The CDR3 DNA follows: TGTGCCACCAGCAGAGATAGTATCAGGGGGTCTGAAGCTTTCTTT. Amino acid sequence: CATSRDSIRGSEAFF.

The rearrangement links TRBV28 to TRBJ2-1; weak D call: TRBD2 (5 bases). The V end was cut by 3 bases, the J end by 0 bases, with 15 bases between. Germline CDR1 reads MDHEN; CDR2 reads SYDVKM. This CDR3 has 17 amino acids. CDR3 sequence: CASSFRLRLNSYNEQFF. The DNA of the CDR3 is TGTGCCAGCAGTTTCAGGCTACGACTAAACTCCTACAATGAGCAGTTCTTC.